This T cell receptor (beta chain) was sequenced for a study of identical twins. Study-wide points: Fewer insertions marked abundant cord blood beta clonotypes; young adult naive trended weakly, memory not at all.

A universal primer site was created by template switching, with the cDNA bearing unique molecular identifiers. TCRdb analysed the 5' RACE reads with MiXCR anew, one entry per CDR3 protein. The sample records around 500,000 distinct CDR3 sequences, about 14% being singletons. This clonotype was recorded a few times. Its antigen is undetermined. The germline V gene encodes CDR1 SGHTA and CDR2 FQGNSA. Between the trimmed V and J ends, which lost 4 bases and 0 bases, there was a span of 10 bases. The length of the CDR3 is 15 residues. This same sample was also part of a study on yellow fever vaccine responses in identical twins.

The V gene is TRBV7-2, the J gene TRBJ2-4, with D unclear. The sequencing input was CD4+ T cells sorted from blood. This TCR came from a woman aged 18-35 years in good health. The CDR3 region is CASSSGLRAKNIQYF. The DNA for the CDR3 is TGTGCCAGCAGCTCTGGGTTGAGAGCCAAAAACATTCAGTACTTC.